This is a list of T cell receptor beta chains from one sample in a study of identical twins. Via MiXCR, TCRdb re-called the 5' RACE reads, giving one row per CDR3 protein. The data show some 600,000 distinct CDR3 sequences, with about 7.6% seen just once and less than 2% held by the top ten. These sequences were also reported in another study, on yellow fever vaccine responses in identical twins.

The sample was PBMCs. These receptors were taken from a woman aged 18-29 years in good health. CDR3s include the opening cysteine and the closing phenylalanine or tryptophan. The order of the fields is J gene, clone size, V gene, D gene, CDR3 protein, CDR3 DNA. A D gene is named only where the DNA matches it firmly. Part of the rows lack a size; the others show once, few, many or a class for expanded clones.

TRBJ1-1	many	TRBV6-5	.	CASSYGRGVRTEAFF	TGTGCCAGCAGCTACGGGCGAGGGGTGAGGACTGAAGCTTTCTTT
TRBJ1-6	.	TRBV28	.	CATRGRDNSPLHF	TGTGCCACCCGGGGGCGGGATAATTCACCCCTCCACTTT
TRBJ2-1	.	TRBV6-2/TRBV6-3	.	CASSYWATNEQFF	TGTGCCAGCAGTTACTGGGCCACTAATGAGCAGTTCTTC
TRBJ2-7	few	TRBV28	.	CASSSGTSSRIYEQYF	TGTGCCAGCAGCTCCGGGACATCCAGTAGGATCTACGAGCAGTACTTC
TRBJ2-3	few	TRBV20-1	.	CSATDTDKNTDTQYF	TGCAGTGCAACCGACACGGACAAGAACACAGATACGCAGTATTTT
TRBJ1-5	few	TRBV12-3/TRBV12-4	.	CASRFQGQPQHF	TGTGCCAGCAGATTTCAGGGACAGCCCCAGCATTTT
TRBJ1-1	many	TRBV5-1	.	CASSIGQGSHTEAFF	TGCGCCAGCAGCATTGGGCAGGGCTCGCACACTGAAGCTTTCTTT
TRBJ1-3	few	TRBV4-2	.	CASSSARGNSGNTIYF	TGTGCCAGCAGCTCAGCCCGGGGAAACTCTGGAAACACCATATATTTT
TRBJ2-1	few	TRBV7-2	.	CASSLEGSGGSWFF	TGTGCCAGCAGCTTAGAGGGAAGTGGTGGTAGTTGGTTCTTC
TRBJ1-5	.	TRBV2	.	CASRSEYSNQPQHF	TGTGCCAGCAGGTCAGAGTATAGCAATCAGCCCCAGCATTTT
TRBJ1-1	.	TRBV10-3	.	CAISEFVNTEAFF	TGTGCCATCAGTGAGTTTGTGAACACTGAAGCTTTCTTT
TRBJ2-6	few	TRBV12-3/TRBV12-4	.	CASSLYNGQFSSGANVLTF	TGTGCCAGCAGTTTATATAACGGCCAATTCTCCTCTGGGGCCAACGTCCTGACTTTC
TRBJ2-1	few	TRBV6-2/TRBV6-3	TRBD2	CASSYNPGLPLIKQFF	TGTGCCAGCAGTTACAACCCGGGACTACCACTCATCAAGCAGTTCTTC
TRBJ2-5	many	TRBV5-1	.	CASSFGQPQETQYF	TGCGCCAGCAGCTTCGGGCAACCCCAAGAGACCCAGTACTTC
TRBJ2-1	many	TRBV12-3/TRBV12-4	.	CASSPGVAPRTLNNEQFF	TGTGCCAGCAGTCCAGGGGTAGCCCCAAGGACCTTAAACAATGAGCAGTTCTTC
TRBJ1-3	.	TRBV7-9	TRBD1	CASSFYSGTGDGNTIYF	TGTGCCAGCAGCTTTTACTCCGGGACAGGGGATGGAAACACCATATATTTT
TRBJ2-7	few	TRBV7-2	.	CASSLGMGGAEQYF	TGTGCCAGCAGCTTAGGGATGGGTGGTGCCGAGCAGTACTTC
TRBJ2-1	.	TRBV3-1	TRBD1	CASSQAGGWVLVGPSSYNEQFF	TGTGCCAGCAGCCAAGCAGGGGGATGGGTACTGGTCGGGCCCAGCTCCTACAATGAGCAGTTCTTC
TRBJ2-7	.	TRBV6-1	.	CASTQGRGSYEKYF	TGTGCCAGCACCCAAGGCAGGGGATCCTACGAGAAGTACTTC
TRBJ2-3	few	TRBV4-1	TRBD2	CASGRIAGDTDTQYF	TGCGCCAGCGGAAGAATAGCGGGAGACACAGATACGCAGTATTTT
TRBJ2-3	few	TRBV7-9	TRBD2	CASSLRLAGDDTQYF	TGTGCCAGCAGCTTAAGGCTAGCGGGAGATGATACGCAGTATTTT
TRBJ2-7	few	TRBV5-6	.	CASSLPPGLAGYEQYF	TGTGCCAGCAGCTTGCCCCCGGGGCTAGCAGGCTACGAGCAGTACTTC
TRBJ1-1	.	TRBV12-3/TRBV12-4	TRBD1	CASIPGTGRVNTEAFF	TGTGCCAGCATTCCCGGGACAGGGCGGGTGAACACTGAAGCTTTCTTT
TRBJ2-2	.	TRBV5-1	.	CASSLGAGAQRSGELFF	TGCGCCAGCAGCTTGGGTGCGGGGGCCCAAAGGAGCGGGGAGCTGTTTTTT
TRBJ2-3	.	TRBV7-9	.	CASRPLRVGDTQYF	TGTGCCAGCCGCCCCCTCAGGGTTGGAGATACGCAGTATTTT
TRBJ2-1	.	TRBV7-3	TRBD2	CASSPQGLAGYNEQFF	TGTGCCAGCAGCCCTCAGGGACTAGCGGGCTACAATGAGCAGTTCTTC
TRBJ2-4	few	TRBV27	.	CASSLLAVKNIQYF	TGTGCCAGCAGTTTACTGGCGGTCAAAAACATTCAGTACTTC
TRBJ2-1	.	TRBV24-1	TRBD1	CATSDRGQGVISSSASSYNEQFF	TGTGCCACCTCCGACAGAGGACAGGGGGTGATTTCGTCCAGCGCGAGCTCCTACAATGAGCAGTTCTTC
TRBJ1-5	.	TRBV12-3/TRBV12-4	.	CASSVHHSNQPQHF	TGTGCCAGCAGCGTCCACCATAGCAATCAGCCCCAGCATTTT
TRBJ2-3	.	TRBV12-3/TRBV12-4	.	CASRPGVWRSTDTQYF	TGTGCCAGCAGACCAGGGGTTTGGCGCAGCACAGATACGCAGTATTTT
TRBJ1-1	many	TRBV7-9	TRBD1	CASRAGGIEAFF	TGTGCCAGCAGAGCAGGGGGAATTGAAGCTTTCTTT
TRBJ2-2	few	TRBV6-5	.	CASSSGLHTGELFF	TGTGCCAGCAGTTCGGGACTTCACACCGGGGAGCTGTTTTTT
TRBJ2-1	few	TRBV19	TRBD1	CATSGDRGGGQFF	TGTGCCACCTCGGGGGACAGGGGGGGTGGGCAGTTCTTC
TRBJ2-5	few	TRBV20-1	TRBD2	CSARDNSGTSWKTQYF	TGCAGTGCTAGAGATAACTCGGGGACTAGCTGGAAGACCCAGTACTTC
TRBJ2-1	.	TRBV11-2	TRBD2	CASSFTSGGAYEQFF	TGTGCCAGCAGCTTCACTAGCGGGGGGGCGTATGAGCAGTTCTTC